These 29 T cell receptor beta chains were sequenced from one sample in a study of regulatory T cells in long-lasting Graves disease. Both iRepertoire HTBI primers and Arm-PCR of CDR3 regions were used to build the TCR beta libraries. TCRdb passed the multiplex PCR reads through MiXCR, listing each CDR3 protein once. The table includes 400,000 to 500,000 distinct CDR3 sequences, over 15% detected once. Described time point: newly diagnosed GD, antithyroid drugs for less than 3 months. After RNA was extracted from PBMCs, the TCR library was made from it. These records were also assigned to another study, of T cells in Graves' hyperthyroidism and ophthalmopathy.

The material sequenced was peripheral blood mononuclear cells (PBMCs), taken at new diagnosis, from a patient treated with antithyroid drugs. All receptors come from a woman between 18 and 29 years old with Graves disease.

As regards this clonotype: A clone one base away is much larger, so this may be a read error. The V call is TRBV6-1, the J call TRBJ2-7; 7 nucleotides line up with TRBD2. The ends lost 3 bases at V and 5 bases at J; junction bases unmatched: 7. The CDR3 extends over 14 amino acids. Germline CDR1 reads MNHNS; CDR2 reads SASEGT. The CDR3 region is CASSERREIHEQYF. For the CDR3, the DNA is TGTGCCAGCAGTGAGCGGCGGGAGATCCACGAGCAGTACTTC.

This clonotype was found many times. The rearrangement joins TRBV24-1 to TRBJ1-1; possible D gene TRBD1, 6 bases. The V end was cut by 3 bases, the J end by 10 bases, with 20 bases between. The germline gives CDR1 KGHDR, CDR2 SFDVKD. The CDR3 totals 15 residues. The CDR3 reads CATSDPTARGEGAFF. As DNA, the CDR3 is TGTGCCACCAGTGATCCCACCGCCAGGGGTGAGGGAGCTTTCTTT.

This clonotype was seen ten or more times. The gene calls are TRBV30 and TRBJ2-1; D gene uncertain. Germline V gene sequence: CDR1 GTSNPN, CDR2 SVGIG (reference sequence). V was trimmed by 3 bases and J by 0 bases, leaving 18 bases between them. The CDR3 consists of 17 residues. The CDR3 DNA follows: TGTGCCTGGAGCCCCTTGGGCACGCCGAGCTCCTACAATGAGCAGTTCTTC. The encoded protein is CAWSPLGTPSSYNEQFF.

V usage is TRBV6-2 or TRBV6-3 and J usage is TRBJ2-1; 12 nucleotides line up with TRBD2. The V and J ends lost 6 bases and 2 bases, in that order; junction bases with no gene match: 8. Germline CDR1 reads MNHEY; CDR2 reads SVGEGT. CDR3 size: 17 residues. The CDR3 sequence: CASSPPRLAGAYNEQFF. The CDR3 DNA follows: TGTGCCAGCAGCCCACCCCGACTAGCGGGAGCCTACAATGAGCAGTTCTTC.

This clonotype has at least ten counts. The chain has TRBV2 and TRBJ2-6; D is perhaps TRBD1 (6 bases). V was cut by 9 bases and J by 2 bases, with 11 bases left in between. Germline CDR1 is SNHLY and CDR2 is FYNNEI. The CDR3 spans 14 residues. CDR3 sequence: CASRAGAGANVLTF. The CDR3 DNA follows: TGTGCCAGTCGGGCAGGGGCTGGGGCCAACGTCCTGACTTTC.

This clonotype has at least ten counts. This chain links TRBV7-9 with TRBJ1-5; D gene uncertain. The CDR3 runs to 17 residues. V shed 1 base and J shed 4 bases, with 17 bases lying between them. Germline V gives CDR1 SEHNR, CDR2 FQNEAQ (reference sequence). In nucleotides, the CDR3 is TGTGCCAGCAGCTTAGGAGGTGGCAGCTCCTTAAATCAGCCCCAGCATTTT. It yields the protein CASSLGGGSSLNQPQHF.

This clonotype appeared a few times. This CDR3 is CASSVGLSSTDTQYF. DNA of the CDR3: TGTGCCAGCAGCGTAGGTCTCAGCTCCACAGATACGCAGTATTTT. This rearrangement joins TRBV9 to TRBJ2-3; no firm D call. CDR1 SGDLS and CDR2 YYNGEE come from the germline V gene. Trimming took off 0 bases at V and 2 bases at J, with 10 bases between the two ends. CDR3 length equals 15 residues.

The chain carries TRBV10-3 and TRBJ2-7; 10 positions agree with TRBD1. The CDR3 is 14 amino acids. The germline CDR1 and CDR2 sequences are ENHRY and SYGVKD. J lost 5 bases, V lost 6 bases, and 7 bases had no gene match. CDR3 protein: CAISRTGGLNEQYF. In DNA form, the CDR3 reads TGTGCCATCAGCCGGACAGGGGGGCTCAACGAGCAGTACTTC.

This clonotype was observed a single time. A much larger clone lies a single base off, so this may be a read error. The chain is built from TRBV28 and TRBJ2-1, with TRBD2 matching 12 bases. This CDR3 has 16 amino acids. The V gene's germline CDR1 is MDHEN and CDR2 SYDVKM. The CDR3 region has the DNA TGTGCCAGCAGCCCTCGACTAGCGGGAGTCTACAATGGGCAGTTCTTC. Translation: CASSPRLAGVYNGQFF.

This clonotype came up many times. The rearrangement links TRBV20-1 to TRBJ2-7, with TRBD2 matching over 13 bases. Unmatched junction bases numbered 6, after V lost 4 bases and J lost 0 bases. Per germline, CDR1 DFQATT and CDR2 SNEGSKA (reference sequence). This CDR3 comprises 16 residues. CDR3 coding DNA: TGCAGTGCTATAGGACTAGCGGGAGTCTCCTCCTACGAGCAGTACTTC. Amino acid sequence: CSAIGLAGVSSYEQYF.

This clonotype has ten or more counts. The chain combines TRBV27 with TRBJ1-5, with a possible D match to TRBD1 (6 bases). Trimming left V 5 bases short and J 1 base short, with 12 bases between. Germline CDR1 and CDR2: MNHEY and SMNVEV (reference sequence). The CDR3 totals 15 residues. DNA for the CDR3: TGTGCCAGCAGTCCGATCACAGGGAGCAATCAGCCCCAGCATTTT. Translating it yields CASSPITGSNQPQHF.

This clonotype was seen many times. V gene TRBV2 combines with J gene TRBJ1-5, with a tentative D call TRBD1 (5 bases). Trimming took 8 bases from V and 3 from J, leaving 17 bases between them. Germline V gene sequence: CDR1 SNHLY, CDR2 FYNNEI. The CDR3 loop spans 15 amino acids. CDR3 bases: TGTGCCAGCTCTTTCGGACACGGAATCAATCAGCCCCAGCATTTT. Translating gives CASSFGHGINQPQHF.

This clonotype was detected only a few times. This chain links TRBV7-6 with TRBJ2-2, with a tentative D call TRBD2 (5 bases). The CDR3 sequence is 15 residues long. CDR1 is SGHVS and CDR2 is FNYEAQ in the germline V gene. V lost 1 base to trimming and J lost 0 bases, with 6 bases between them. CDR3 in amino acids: CASSLELANTGELFF. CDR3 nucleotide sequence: TGTGCCAGCAGCTTAGAACTAGCGAACACCGGGGAGCTGTTTTTT.

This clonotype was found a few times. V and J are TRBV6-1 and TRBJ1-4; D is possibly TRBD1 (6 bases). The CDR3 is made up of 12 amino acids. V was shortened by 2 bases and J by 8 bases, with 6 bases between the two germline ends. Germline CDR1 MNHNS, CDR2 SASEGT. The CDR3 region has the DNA TGTGCCAGCAGTGAAACAGGGGAAAAACTGTTTTTT. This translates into CASSETGEKLFF.

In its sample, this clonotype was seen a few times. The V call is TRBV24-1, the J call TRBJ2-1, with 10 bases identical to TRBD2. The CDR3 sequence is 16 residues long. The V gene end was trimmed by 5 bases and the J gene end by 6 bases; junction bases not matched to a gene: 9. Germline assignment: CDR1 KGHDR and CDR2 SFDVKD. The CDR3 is CATSGPLAGVSNEQFF. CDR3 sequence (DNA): TGTGCCACCAGTGGCCCCCTAGCGGGAGTGTCCAATGAGCAGTTCTTC.

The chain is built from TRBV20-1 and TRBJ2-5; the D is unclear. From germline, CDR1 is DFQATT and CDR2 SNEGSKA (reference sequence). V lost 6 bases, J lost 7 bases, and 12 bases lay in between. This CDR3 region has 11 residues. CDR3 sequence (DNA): TGCAGTGCCCCCAGTCCCCGGACCCAGTACTTC. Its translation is CSAPSPRTQYF.

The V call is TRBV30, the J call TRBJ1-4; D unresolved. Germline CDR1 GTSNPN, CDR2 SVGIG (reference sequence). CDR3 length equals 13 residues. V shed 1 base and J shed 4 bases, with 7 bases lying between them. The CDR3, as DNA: TGTGCCTGGAGTGGGCAGCTTAATGAAAAACTGTTTTTT. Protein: CAWSGQLNEKLFF.

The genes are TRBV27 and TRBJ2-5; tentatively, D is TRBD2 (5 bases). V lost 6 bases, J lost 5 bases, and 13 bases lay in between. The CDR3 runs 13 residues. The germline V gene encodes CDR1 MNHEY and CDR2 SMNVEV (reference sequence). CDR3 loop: CASREDGKETQYF. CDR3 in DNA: TGTGCCAGCAGGGAGGATGGCAAGGAGACCCAGTACTTC.

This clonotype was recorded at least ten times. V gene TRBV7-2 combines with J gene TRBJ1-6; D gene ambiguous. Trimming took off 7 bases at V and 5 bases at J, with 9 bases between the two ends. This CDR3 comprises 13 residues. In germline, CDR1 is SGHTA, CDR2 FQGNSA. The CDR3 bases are TGTGCCAGCAAAGGGATGGATAATTCACCCCTCCACTTT. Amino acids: CASKGMDNSPLHF.

CDR3 loop: CASSDRLAVIYEQYF. In DNA, the CDR3 is TGTGCCAGCAGTGACCGACTAGCGGTGATTTACGAGCAGTACTTC. This rearrangement joins TRBV6-1 to TRBJ2-7; 9 bases are shared with TRBD2. Unmatched junction bases numbered 7, after V lost 3 bases and J lost 4 bases. Germline CDR1 is MNHNS and CDR2 is SASEGT. The CDR3 consists of 15 residues.

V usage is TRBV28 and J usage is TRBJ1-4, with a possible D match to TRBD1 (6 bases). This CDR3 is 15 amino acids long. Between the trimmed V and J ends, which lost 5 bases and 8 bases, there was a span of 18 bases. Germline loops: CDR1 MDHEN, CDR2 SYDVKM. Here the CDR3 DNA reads TGTGCCAGCAGTACTCCCGGGACATTCGGGGAAAAACTGTTTTTT. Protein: CASSTPGTFGEKLFF.

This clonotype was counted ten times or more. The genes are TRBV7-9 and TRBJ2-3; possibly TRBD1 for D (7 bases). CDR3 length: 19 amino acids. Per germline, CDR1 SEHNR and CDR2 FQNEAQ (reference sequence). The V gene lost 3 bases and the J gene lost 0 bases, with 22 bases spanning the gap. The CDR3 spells CASSLWGRGGGASTDTQYF. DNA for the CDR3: TGTGCCAGCAGCTTGTGGGGAAGAGGAGGGGGCGCGAGCACAGATACGCAGTATTTT.

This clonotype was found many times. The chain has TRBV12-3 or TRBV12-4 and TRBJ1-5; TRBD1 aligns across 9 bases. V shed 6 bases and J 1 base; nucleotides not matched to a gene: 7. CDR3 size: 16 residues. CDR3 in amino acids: CASSYYRGQSNQPQHF. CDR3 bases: TGTGCCAGCAGCTACTACAGGGGGCAAAGCAATCAGCCCCAGCATTTT.

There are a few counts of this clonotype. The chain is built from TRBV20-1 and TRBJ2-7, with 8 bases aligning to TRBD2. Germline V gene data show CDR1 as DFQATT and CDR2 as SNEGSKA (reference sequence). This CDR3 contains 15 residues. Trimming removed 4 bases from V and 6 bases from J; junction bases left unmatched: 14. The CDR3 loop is CSANHGGSGRFEQYF. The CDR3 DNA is TGCAGTGCTAATCACGGGGGGAGCGGGAGATTCGAGCAGTACTTC.

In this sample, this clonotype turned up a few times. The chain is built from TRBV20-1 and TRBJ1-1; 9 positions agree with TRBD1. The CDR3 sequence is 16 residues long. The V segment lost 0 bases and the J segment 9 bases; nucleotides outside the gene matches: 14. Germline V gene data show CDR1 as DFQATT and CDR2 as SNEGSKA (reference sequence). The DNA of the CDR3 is TGCAGTGCTAGAGACCCCGTCCAGGACAGGGGAGGGAAAGCTTTCTTT. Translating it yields CSARDPVQDRGGKAFF.

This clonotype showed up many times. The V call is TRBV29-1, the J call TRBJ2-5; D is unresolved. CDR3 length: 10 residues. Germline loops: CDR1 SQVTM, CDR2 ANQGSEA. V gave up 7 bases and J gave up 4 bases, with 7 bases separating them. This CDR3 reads CSGLVETQYF. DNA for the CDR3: TGCAGCGGGCTGGTAGAGACCCAGTACTTC.

The CDR3 nucleotides are TGTGCCAGCAGGGACCAACAACTAGCGGGGTTCAATGAGCAGTTCTTC. As protein: CASRDQQLAGFNEQFF. V and J are TRBV28 and TRBJ2-1; 10 positions agree with TRBD2. The CDR3 runs to 16 residues. CDR1 is MDHEN and CDR2 is SYDVKM in the germline V gene. J was trimmed by 6 bases and V by 6 bases; bases with no gene match: 11.

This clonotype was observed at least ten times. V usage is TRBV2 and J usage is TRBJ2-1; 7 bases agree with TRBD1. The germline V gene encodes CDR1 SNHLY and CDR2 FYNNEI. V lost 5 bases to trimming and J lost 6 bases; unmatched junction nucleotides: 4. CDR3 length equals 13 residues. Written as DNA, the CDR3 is TGTGCCAGCAGTCGACAGGGCCTCAATGAGCAGTTCTTC. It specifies CASSRQGLNEQFF.

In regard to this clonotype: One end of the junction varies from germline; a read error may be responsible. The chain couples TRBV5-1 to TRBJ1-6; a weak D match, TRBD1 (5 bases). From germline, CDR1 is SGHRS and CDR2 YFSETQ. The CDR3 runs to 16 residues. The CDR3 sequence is CASSLDSMGGNSLLHF. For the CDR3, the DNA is TGCGCCAGCAGCTTGGATTCTATGGGGGGTAATTCACTCCTCCACTTT.